A single sample gave rise to the 13 T cell receptor beta chains below, sequenced in a study of cytomegalovirus exposure and HLA in healthy donors. Both 60 Vbeta primers and 13 Jbeta primers went into the PCR. TCRdb keeps only in-frame clones here, not all; method: immunoSEQ multiplex PCR. The data contain around 140,000 clones, around 78% of them seen just once; the ten biggest clones take up under 2%. Sequenced: PBMCs. Every receptor here comes from a young woman in good health and CMV-seronegative.

This sequence joins TRBV4-3 and TRBJ2-3; 11 positions agree with TRBD2. This CDR3 is 17 amino acids long. The germline V gene has CDR1 LGHNA and CDR2 YSLEER. J gave up 4 bases and V 0 bases, and 6 bases lay outside the gene matches. CDR3 DNA: TGCGCCAGCAGCCAAGAGAGGCTAGCGGGGGGCTCAGATACGCAGTATTTT. It codes for CASSQERLAGGSDTQYF.

This clone was recorded a few times. The chain employs TRBV6-5 and TRBJ2-7, with TRBD1 as a possible D gene (5 bases). Trimming cost V 6 bases and J 5 bases, with 14 bases left between them. Germline CDR1 MNHEY, CDR2 SVGAGI. The CDR3 has 13 amino acids. CDR3 protein: CASSSRRVHEQYF. DNA of the CDR3: TGTGCCAGCAGCTCCCGCAGGGTACACGAGCAGTACTTC.

The chain has TRBV7-2 and TRBJ1-2, with 11 positions matching TRBD1. The CDR3 is 16 amino acids. V was clipped by 5 bases and J by 6 bases; unmatched bases: 11. CDR1 and CDR2 (germline): SGHTA, FQGNSA. In DNA, the CDR3 is TGTGCCAGCAGCACCCGATGGACAGGGGGCGCTCATGGCTACACCTTC. This sequence encodes CASSTRWTGGAHGYTF.

The gene calls are TRBV6-6 and TRBJ2-7; possibly TRBD1 for D (6 bases). V lost 4 bases to trimming and J lost 6 bases, with 13 bases between them. CDR3 length equals 13 residues. Germline CDR1 and CDR2: MNHNY and SVGAGI (reference sequence). The CDR3 loop reads CASSSQGVGEQYV. The CDR3 DNA sequence: TGTGCCAGCAGTTCACAGGGAGTTGGCGAGCAGTACGTC.

The chain links TRBV4-3 to TRBJ2-2; 7 bases match TRBD1. CDR3 length equals 16 residues. V lost 4 bases and J lost 4; bases outside the gene matches: 9. Germline V lookup: CDR1 LGHNA, CDR2 YSLEER. In nucleotides, the CDR3 is TGCGCCAGCAGCCTTTACCGGACAGGTCCCACCGGGGAGCTGTTTTTT. This encodes CASSLYRTGPTGELFF.

This chain connects TRBV14 to TRBJ2-3; possibly TRBD2 for D (6 bases). The CDR3 is made up of 12 amino acids. Germline V gene sequence: CDR1 SGHDN, CDR2 FVKESK. Trimming took 5 bases from V and 4 from J, leaving 7 bases between them. The CDR3 protein is CASSWGADTQYF. In nucleotides, the CDR3 is TGTGCCAGCAGCTGGGGGGCAGATACGCAGTATTTT.

This clone appeared a few times. The J gene is TRBJ1-2, the V gene TRBV5-1, with a tentative D call TRBD1 (5 bases). The germline V gene has CDR1 SGHRS and CDR2 YFSETQ. Trimming removed 0 bases from V and 4 bases from J, with 10 bases in between. CDR3 length equals 14 residues. The CDR3 loop is CASSLVRDGYGYTF. CDR3 nucleotides: TGCGCCAGCAGCTTGGTGCGGGACGGCTATGGCTACACCTTC.

In its sample, this clone was seen a few times. The chain employs TRBV9 and TRBJ2-3; possible D gene TRBD2, 6 bases. This CDR3 is built from 15 residues. V was clipped by 4 bases and J by 4 bases, with 16 bases between them. CDR1 is SGDLS, CDR2 YYNGEE, per germline. CDR3 in amino acids: CASSPRGSGPDTQYF. The CDR3 region has the DNA TGTGCCAGCAGCCCCCGTGGTAGCGGACCAGATACGCAGTATTTT.

Concerning this clone itself: Other DNA variants within this sample encode the same CDR3. This rearrangement joins TRBV28 to TRBJ1-1; TRBD1 might be the D (6 bases). Trimming took 3 bases from V and 0 from J, leaving 11 bases between them. The CDR3 loop spans 15 amino acids. Germline CDR1 and CDR2: MDHEN and SYDVKM. The CDR3 DNA follows: TGTGCCAGCAGTTTGGCCAGGACAGTGAACACTGAAGCTTTCTTT. It translates to CASSLARTVNTEAFF.

The V gene is TRBV4-2, the J gene TRBJ2-2; 7 nucleotides line up with TRBD2. From germline, CDR1 is LGHNA and CDR2 YNFKEQ. The CDR3 length is 15 residues. V lost 4 bases to trimming and J lost 4 bases; unmatched junction nucleotides: 6. The CDR3: CASSRELASTGELFF. As DNA, the CDR3 is TGTGCCAGCAGCCGAGAACTAGCGAGCACCGGGGAGCTGTTTTTT.

The chain carries TRBV10-2 and TRBJ1-6; possible D gene TRBD1, 5 bases. Trimming took 7 bases from V and 4 from J, leaving 11 bases between them. The CDR3 extends over 14 amino acids. In germline, CDR1 is WSHSY, CDR2 SAAADI. The DNA of the CDR3 is TGCGCCAGCACTAGACAGATATATAATTCACCCCTCCACTTT. It yields the protein CASTRQIYNSPLHF.

This clone was seen once. The same CDR3 is also encoded by other DNA sequences in this sample. The gene calls are TRBV28 and TRBJ1-1, with 8 bases matching TRBD1. Germline-derived CDR1 and CDR2 are MDHEN and SYDVKM. V shed 5 bases and J 2 bases; nucleotides not matched to a gene: 4. The CDR3 consists of 14 residues. In DNA, the CDR3 is TGTGCCAGCAGTCCAGGGACAGGAAACACTGAAGCTTTCTTT. Its translation: CASSPGTGNTEAFF.

This rearrangement joins TRBV7-9 to TRBJ2-5, with D perhaps TRBD1 (6 bases). Germline CDR1 reads SEHNR; CDR2 reads FQNEAQ (reference sequence). Deletions cut 5 bases from V and 1 base from J, with 11 bases between. There are 14 residues in the CDR3. CDR3 in amino acids: CASSHGTFQETQYF. CDR3 nucleotides: TGTGCCAGCAGCCACGGGACATTCCAAGAGACCCAGTACTTC.